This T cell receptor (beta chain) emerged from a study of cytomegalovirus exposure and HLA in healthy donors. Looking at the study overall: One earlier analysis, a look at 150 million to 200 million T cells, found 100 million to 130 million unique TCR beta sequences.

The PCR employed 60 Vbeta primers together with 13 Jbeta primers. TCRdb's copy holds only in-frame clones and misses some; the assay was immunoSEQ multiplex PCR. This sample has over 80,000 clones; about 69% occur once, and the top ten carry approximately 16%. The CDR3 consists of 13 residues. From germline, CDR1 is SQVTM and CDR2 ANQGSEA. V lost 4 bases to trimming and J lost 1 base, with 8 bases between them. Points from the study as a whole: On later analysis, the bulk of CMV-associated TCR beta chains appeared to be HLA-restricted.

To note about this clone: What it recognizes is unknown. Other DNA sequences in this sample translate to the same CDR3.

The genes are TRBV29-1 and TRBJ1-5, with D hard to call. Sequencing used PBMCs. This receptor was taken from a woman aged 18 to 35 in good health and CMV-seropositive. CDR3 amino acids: CSVGSESNQPQHF. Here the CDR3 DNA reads TGCAGCGTTGGAAGTGAGAGCAATCAGCCCCAGCATTTT. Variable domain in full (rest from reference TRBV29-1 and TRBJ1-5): SAVISQKPSRDICQRGTSLTIQCQVDSQVTMMFWYRQQPGQSLTLIATANQGSEATYESGFVIDKFPISRPNLTFSTLTVSNMSPEDSSIYLCSVGSESNQPQHFGDGTRLSIL.